The 13 T cell receptor beta chains below all came from one sample that was sequenced in a study of T-cell reconstitution after alpha-beta-depleted transplantation in children. Unique molecular identifiers tagged the TCRbeta library. TCRdb fed the PCR reads into MiXCR, producing one record per CDR3 protein. This sample yields 440,000 or so distinct CDR3 sequences, of which about 45% are seen a single time; about 30% belongs to the top ten. The sample here was PBMCs, taken before TCRalphabeta/CD19-depleted stem cell transplant. The receptors were sampled from a girl between 2 and 10 years old with aplastic anemia, due to receive a stem cell transplant.

The sample holds a few counts of this clonotype. V and J are TRBV10-3 and TRBJ2-3; 10 bases fit TRBD2. Germline values: CDR1 ENHRY, CDR2 SYGVKD. V trimming: 4 bases; J trimming: 4 bases; junction bases outside the gene matches: 5. The length of the CDR3 is 15 residues. The CDR3 region has the DNA TGTGCCATCAGTGCCCTAGCGGGGGCCCCAGATACGCAGTATTTT. This codes for CAISALAGAPDTQYF.

This rearrangement joins TRBV20-1 to TRBJ2-7; D ambiguous. The CDR3 has 11 amino acids. V dropped 7 bases and J dropped 0 bases, with 7 bases sitting between them. The germline V gene encodes CDR1 DFQATT and CDR2 SNEGSKA (reference sequence). CDR3 region: CSGTASYEQYF. The CDR3 DNA is TGCAGTGGGACGGCCTCCTACGAGCAGTACTTC.

As for this clonotype: Being one base from a much bigger clone, this may be a read error. This chain connects TRBV20-1 to TRBJ2-1, with 8 bases matching TRBD1. V lost 3 bases, J lost 7 bases, and 8 bases stayed unmatched. Germline V gives CDR1 DFQATT, CDR2 SNEGSKA (reference sequence). The CDR3 runs 14 residues. The CDR3 reads CSASTPGGKNEQFF. CDR3 coding DNA: TGCAGTGCTAGTACCCCAGGGGGCAAGAATGAGCAGTTCTTC.

V gene TRBV6-5 combines with J gene TRBJ1-2; D unclear. Germline assignment: CDR1 MNHEY and CDR2 SVGAGI. The CDR3 length is 15 residues. V dropped 4 bases and J dropped 7 bases, with 19 bases sitting between them. The CDR3 region has the DNA TGTGCCAGCAGTTTAAACACGGGAAGTCTGGTTGGCTACACCTTC. It codes for CASSLNTGSLVGYTF.

The chain couples TRBV2 to TRBJ2-3; TRBD2 is a possible D gene (6 bases). The CDR3 runs to 15 residues. From germline, CDR1 is SNHLY and CDR2 FYNNEI. V shed 7 bases and J shed 1 base, with 15 bases lying between them. The CDR3 reads CASTAGRRGTDTQYF. CDR3 bases: TGTGCCAGCACCGCAGGGAGGCGCGGCACAGATACGCAGTATTTT.

This clonotype was recorded many times. The chain has TRBV12-3 or TRBV12-4 and TRBJ1-1, with a tentative D call TRBD1 (5 bases). V gave up 5 bases and J gave up 5 bases, with 6 bases separating them. CDR3 size: 11 residues. The CDR3 is CASSRGTEAFF. As DNA, the CDR3 is TGTGCCAGCAGTCGGGGGACTGAAGCTTTCTTT.

This clonotype was found many times. The chain uses TRBV3-1 and TRBJ2-1; D is ambiguous. Trimming removed 1 base from V and 8 bases from J, with 6 bases in between. The CDR3 covers 12 residues. In germline, CDR1 is LGHDT, CDR2 YNNKEL (reference sequence). The CDR3 reads CASSQVSYEQFF. The CDR3 DNA follows: TGTGCCAGCAGCCAAGTGTCGTATGAGCAGTTCTTC.

This chain connects TRBV7-2 to TRBJ2-2; 10 bases are a match to TRBD2. Germline V gene lookup returns CDR1 SGHTA and CDR2 FQGNSA. The V and J ends lost 5 bases and 2 bases, in that order; junction bases with no gene match: 8. The CDR3 loop spans 17 amino acids. This CDR3 is CASSLYTSGANTGELFF. The CDR3 DNA reads as TGTGCCAGCAGCCTATATACTAGCGGGGCAAACACCGGGGAGCTGTTTTTT.

This clonotype has just a few counts. This rearrangement joins TRBV24-1 to TRBJ2-1, with TRBD1 matching 7 bases. V shed 4 bases and J 4 bases; nucleotides not matched to a gene: 12. Germline CDR1 reads KGHDR; CDR2 reads SFDVKD. The CDR3 loop spans 17 amino acids. The CDR3: CATSEYGTAKGYNEQFF. CDR3 DNA sequence: TGTGCCACCAGTGAGTATGGGACAGCCAAGGGGTACAATGAGCAGTTCTTC.

This clonotype was detected ten times or more. This chain links TRBV20-1 with TRBJ2-7; 12 positions agree with TRBD2. The V and J ends lost 0 bases and 6 bases, in that order; junction bases with no gene match: 3. The germline gives CDR1 DFQATT, CDR2 SNEGSKA (reference sequence). There are 14 residues in the CDR3. CDR3 region: CSARETSGSSEQYF. The CDR3, as DNA: TGCAGTGCTAGAGAGACTAGCGGGAGTTCCGAGCAGTACTTC.

This clonotype has at least ten counts. The rearrangement joins TRBV7-2 to TRBJ1-1; 7 bases map to TRBD1. The CDR3 length is 17 residues. CDR1 is SGHTA, CDR2 FQGNSA, per germline. The ends lost 3 bases at V and 0 bases at J; junction bases unmatched: 10. The CDR3 DNA reads as TGTGCCAGCAGCTTTCACGCCTCCGGGACAGTGAACACTGAAGCTTTCTTT. Its translation is CASSFHASGTVNTEAFF.

This sequence joins TRBV7-2 and TRBJ2-7, with 9 bases that match TRBD2. Looked up from germline, CDR1 is SGHTA and CDR2 is FQGNSA. CDR3 length: 16 residues. J lost 0 bases, V lost 2 bases, and 5 bases had no gene match. The CDR3 region is CASSLYATSGSYEQYF. The DNA for the CDR3 is TGTGCCAGCAGCTTATACGCGACTAGCGGCTCCTACGAGCAGTACTTC.

V usage is TRBV25-1 and J usage is TRBJ2-6, with 10 positions matching TRBD1. Germline V gene sequence: CDR1 MGHDK, CDR2 SYGVNS. The CDR3 covers 16 residues. With 8 bases clipped from V and 3 bases from J, the junction kept 7 bases outside the gene matches. The CDR3 DNA reads as TGTGCCAGCCTAGACAGGGGGCGTGATGGGGCCAACGTCCTGACTTTC. It yields the protein CASLDRGRDGANVLTF.